Presented here are 14 T cell receptor beta chains from one specimen sequenced in a study of T cell responses to AZD1222 COVID-19 vaccine. Clones were sequenced by immunoSEQ multiplex PCR, and TCRdb holds only the in-frame ones, with some missing. The sample includes some 200,000 clones, around 90% of them seen just once. Source: peripheral blood, taken 28 days after the second dose of the MenACWY control vaccine. Every receptor here comes from an adult who received the MenACWY meningococcal vaccine as a control.

This chain links TRBV6-5 with TRBJ2-2, with D perhaps TRBD1 or TRBD2 (5 bases each). CDR1 is MNHEY, CDR2 SVGAGI, per germline. Trimming left V 4 bases short and J 6 bases short, with 12 bases between. This CDR3 has 14 amino acids. The CDR3 nucleotides read TGTGCCAGCAGTTTCCTTGAGGGGTCCGGGGAGCTGTTTTTT. Translating it yields CASSFLEGSGELFF.

V is TRBV27 and J is TRBJ1-4, with a tentative D call TRBD1 (6 bases). The CDR3 runs to 16 residues. V lost 5 bases to trimming and J lost 7 bases, with 20 bases between them. Germline V gene sequence: CDR1 MNHEY, CDR2 SMNVEV (reference sequence). The CDR3 loop is CASSPDPLWGLEKLFF. CDR3 bases: TGTGCCAGCAGTCCCGACCCTCTGTGGGGGCTTGAAAAACTGTTTTTT.

The V and J genes are TRBV19 and TRBJ2-7; maybe TRBD2 (6 bases). The CDR3 is 14 residues long. Trimming stripped 7 bases from V and 0 bases from J, with 13 bases between. Germline CDR1 reads LNHDA; CDR2 reads SQIVND (reference sequence). DNA of the CDR3: TGTGCCAGTACGCCCGCGGGATACTCCTACGAGCAGTACTTC. As protein: CASTPAGYSYEQYF. Using reference TRBV19 and TRBJ2-7 for the parts outside the CDR3, the full variable domain is DGGITQSPKYLFRKEGQNVTLSCEQNLNHDAMYWYRQDPGQGLRLIYYSQIVNDFQKGDIAEGYSVSREKKESFPLTVTSAQKNPTAFYLCASTPAGYSYEQYFGPGTRLTVT.

The V gene is TRBV14, the J gene TRBJ1-2; the D is unclear. Trimming pared 5 bases from V and 1 base from J, leaving 5 bases between. The V gene's germline CDR1 is SGHDN and CDR2 FVKESK. This CDR3 contains 12 residues. CDR3 bases: TGTGCCAGCAGCTTCGATAACTATGGCTACACCTTC. This gives the protein CASSFDNYGYTF.

The chain has TRBV14 and TRBJ2-3; D unresolved. This CDR3 spans 14 amino acids. V shed 0 bases and J shed 5 bases, with 9 bases lying between them. Germline-derived CDR1 and CDR2 are SGHDN and FVKESK. As DNA, the CDR3 is TGTGCCAGCAGCCAAGATCCCAGGCTAGATACGCAGTATTTT. Its translation: CASSQDPRLDTQYF.

This chain connects TRBV9 to TRBJ2-1; 10 nucleotides align to TRBD2. The J segment lost 9 bases and the V segment lost 0 bases, leaving 9 bases of the junction unmatched. There are 16 residues in the CDR3. Germline lookup yields CDR1 SGDLS and CDR2 YYNGEE. In DNA form, the CDR3 reads TGTGCCAGCAGCGTAGTGCTAGCGGGAGTGGCCCCTGAGCAGTTCTTC. It is translated as CASSVVLAGVAPEQFF.

This clone was detected only once. The chain employs TRBV14 and TRBJ1-2; D is unresolved. The V end lost 1 base, the J end lost 2 bases, and 8 bases lay between the germline ends. Germline loops: CDR1 SGHDN, CDR2 FVKESK. This CDR3 spans 14 amino acids. The CDR3 is CASSQGAGNYGYTF. DNA of the CDR3: TGTGCCAGCAGCCAAGGTGCGGGAAACTATGGCTACACCTTC.

The chain has TRBV2 and TRBJ1-5; tentatively, D is TRBD1 (6 bases). Trimming shortened V by 5 bases and J by 4 bases, and 15 bases separated the two germline ends. There are 15 residues in the CDR3. Germline CDR1 reads SNHLY; CDR2 reads FYNNEI. The CDR3 DNA reads as TGTGCCAGCAGTATTCTTGGGAGGGGGAATCAGCCCCAGCATTTT. Translated, it gives CASSILGRGNQPQHF. Full variable domain (rest looked up from reference TRBV2 and TRBJ1-5): EPEVTQTPSHQVTQMGQEVILRCVPISNHLYFYWYRQILGQKVEFLVSFYNNEISEKSEIFDDQFSVERPDGSNFTLKIRSTKLEDSAMYFCASSILGRGNQPQHFGDGTRLSIL.

The gene calls are TRBV11-1 and TRBJ1-1, with D unresolved. CDR3 length equals 14 residues. Germline values: CDR1 SGHAT, CDR2 FQDESV (reference sequence). The germline V and J ends were trimmed by 2 bases and 1 base, with 8 bases remaining between them. CDR3 sequence: CASSLYAANTEAFF. In DNA form, the CDR3 reads TGTGCCAGCAGCTTATACGCGGCGAACACTGAAGCTTTCTTT.

The rearrangement joins TRBV11-2 to TRBJ1-2, with D possibly TRBD1 on 5 matching bases. V lost 5 bases and J lost 8, with 9 bases in between. Germline V gives CDR1 SGHAT, CDR2 FQNNGV. The CDR3 has 11 amino acids. The DNA for the CDR3 is TGTGCCAGCAGCCCCGGGGCCGGCTACACCTTC. Translating it yields CASSPGAGYTF.

This chain joins TRBV2 and TRBJ1-6; D unclear. The CDR3 is 13 residues long. Trimming removed 8 bases at V and 9 bases at J, with 14 bases between. In germline, CDR1 is SNHLY, CDR2 FYNNEI. The CDR3 DNA reads TGTGCCAGCCGTAGCGGCCACCCTTCACCCCTCCACTTT. Its translation: CASRSGHPSPLHF.

The V call is TRBV18, the J call TRBJ2-7; the match to TRBD2 covers 11 bases. V lost 3 bases to trimming and J lost 0 bases; unmatched junction nucleotides: 7. Germline loops: CDR1 KGHSH, CDR2 LQKENI. The CDR3 covers 17 residues. The CDR3 region is CASSPSFSGGDSYEQYF. The CDR3 nucleotides are TGTGCCAGCTCACCCTCTTTTAGCGGGGGGGACTCCTACGAGCAGTACTTC.

The chain uses TRBV28 and TRBJ2-3, with TRBD2 as a possible D gene (5 bases). V lost 2 bases to trimming and J lost 5 bases, with 17 bases between them. The germline V gene has CDR1 MDHEN and CDR2 SYDVKM. The CDR3 spans 16 residues. CDR3 DNA sequence: TGTGCCAGCAGTTTAGAGGGTGCGGGCACTATAGATACGCAGTATTTT. Protein sequence: CASSLEGAGTIDTQYF.

The chain recombines TRBV6-5 with TRBJ1-2; D is possibly TRBD1 (5 bases). Germline CDR1 MNHEY, CDR2 SVGAGI. V lost 5 bases to trimming and J lost 4 bases, with 14 bases between them. CDR3 length: 14 amino acids. The CDR3 region has the DNA TGTGCCAGCAGTCATGAATCGACAGTCTATGGCTACACCTTC. Translating it yields CASSHESTVYGYTF.